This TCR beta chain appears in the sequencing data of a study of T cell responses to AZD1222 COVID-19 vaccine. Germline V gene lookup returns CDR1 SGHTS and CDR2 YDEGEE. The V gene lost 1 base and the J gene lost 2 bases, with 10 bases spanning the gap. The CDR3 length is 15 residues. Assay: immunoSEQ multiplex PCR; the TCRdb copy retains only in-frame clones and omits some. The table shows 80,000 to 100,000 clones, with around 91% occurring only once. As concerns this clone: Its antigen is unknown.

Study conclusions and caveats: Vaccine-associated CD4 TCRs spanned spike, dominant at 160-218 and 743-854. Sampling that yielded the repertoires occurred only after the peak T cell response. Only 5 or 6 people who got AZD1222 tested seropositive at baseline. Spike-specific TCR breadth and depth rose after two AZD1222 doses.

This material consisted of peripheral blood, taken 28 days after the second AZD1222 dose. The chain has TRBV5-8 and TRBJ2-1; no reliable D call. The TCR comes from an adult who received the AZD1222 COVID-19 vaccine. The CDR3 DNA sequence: TGTGCCAGCAGCTTGTTGAGCGCCACCTACAATGAGCAGTTCTTC. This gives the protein CASSLLSATYNEQFF.